In this sample, the clone carrying this T cell receptor beta chain turned up a few times. With 5 bases removed from V and 0 bases from J, the gap between germline ends came to 14 bases. Germline loops: CDR1 SGHNT, CDR2 YENEEA. This CDR3 comprises 17 residues. Orbital computed tomography and thyroid ultrasound, together with serum TRAb and thyroxine and clinical symptoms, were used for diagnoses. Regions amplified from RNA transcripts were the TCR beta CDR3 regions. Using the HTBI primer set, a first-round RT-PCR was run on the TCR CDR3. MiXCR was run by TCRdb on the multiplex PCR reads, yielding one entry per CDR3 protein. The sample has about 590,000 distinct CDR3 sequences, around 14% seen once. This entry comes from a study of T cells in Graves' hyperthyroidism and ophthalmopathy.

Sequencing input: blood. The clonotype comes from a woman aged 30 to 39 with Graves' hyperthyroidism. The V gene is TRBV11-3, the J gene TRBJ2-6; D perhaps matches TRBD1 (5 bases). This CDR3 is CASSQDPGRSGANVLTF. CDR3 in DNA: TGTGCCAGCAGCCAAGATCCAGGGCGCTCTGGGGCCAACGTCCTGACTTTC.